This T cell receptor (beta chain) was sequenced during a study of blood T cell repertoires in COVID-19. Clones were read by immunoSEQ multiplex PCR, and TCRdb kept only the in-frame ones, dropping some. Of under 250,000 clones in the sample, roughly 84% are singletons; the top ten hold less than 2%. This CDR3 has 16 residues. From germline, CDR1 is KGHSH and CDR2 LQKENI. Trimming at V came to 8 bases and at J to 4 bases, leaving 16 bases not matched to a gene. The table lists this clone with a few counts. A much larger clone lies one base from this, so it may be a read error. The sequenced sample consisted of peripheral blood. V usage is TRBV18 and J usage is TRBJ1-1, with TRBD1 matching over 7 bases. The clonotype was recovered from a woman aged 40 to 50 who had recovered from COVID-19. CDR3 bases: TGTGCCAGCGCGCGGGGGGGGAGACAGGGCGCCACTGAAGCTTTCTTT. It is translated as CASARGGRQGATEAFF.